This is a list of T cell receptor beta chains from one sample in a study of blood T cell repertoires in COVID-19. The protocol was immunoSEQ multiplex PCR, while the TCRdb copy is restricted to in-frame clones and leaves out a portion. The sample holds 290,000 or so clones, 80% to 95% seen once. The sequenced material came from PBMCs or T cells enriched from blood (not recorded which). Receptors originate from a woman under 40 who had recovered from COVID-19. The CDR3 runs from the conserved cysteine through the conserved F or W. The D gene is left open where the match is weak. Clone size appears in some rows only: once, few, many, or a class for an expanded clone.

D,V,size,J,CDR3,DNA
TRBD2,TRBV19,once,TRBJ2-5,CASSTLAPGGETQYF,TGTGCCAGTAGTACACTAGCGCCGGGGGGAGAGACCCAGTACTTC
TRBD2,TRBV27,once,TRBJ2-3,CASSAYRDYSTDTQYF,TGTGCCAGCAGTGCCTACCGGGACTACAGCACAGATACGCAGTATTTT
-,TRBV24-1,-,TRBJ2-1,CATSDPGSTYGNEQFF,TGTGCCACCAGTGACCCGGGGTCGACCTATGGGAATGAGCAGTTCTTC
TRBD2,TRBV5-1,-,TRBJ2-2,CASSLASRTSANTGELFF,TGCGCCAGCAGCTTGGCCAGTAGGACTAGCGCCAACACCGGGGAGCTGTTTTTT
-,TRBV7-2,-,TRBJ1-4,CASSSLQGKLFF,TGTGCCAGCAGCTCGCTACAGGGAAAACTGTTTTTT
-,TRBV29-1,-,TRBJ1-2,CSVGTSNYGYTF,TGCAGCGTGGGGACAAGCAACTATGGCTACACCTTC
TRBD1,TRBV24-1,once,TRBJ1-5,CATSDHRGRGGNQPQHF,TGTGCCACCAGTGATCACAGGGGGCGCGGAGGCAATCAGCCCCAGCATTTT
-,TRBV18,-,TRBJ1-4,CASSLQGPDEKLFF,TGTGCCAGCTCACTTCAGGGCCCAGATGAAAAACTGTTTTTT
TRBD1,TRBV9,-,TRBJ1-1,CASSVETGGSTEAFF,TGTGCCAGCAGCGTAGAGACAGGGGGAAGCACTGAAGCTTTCTTT
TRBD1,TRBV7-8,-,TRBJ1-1,CASSLARRQGGLGEAFF,TGTGCCAGCAGCTTAGCACGCCGACAGGGAGGTTTGGGTGAAGCTTTCTTT
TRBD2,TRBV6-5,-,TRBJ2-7,CASSFGTSGLVEQYF,TGTGCCAGCTCTTTTGGGACTAGCGGCCTTGTGGAGCAGTACTTC
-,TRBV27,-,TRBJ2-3,CATSSEGARTDTQYF,TGTGCCACCTCGAGTGAGGGAGCGAGGACAGATACGCAGTATTTT
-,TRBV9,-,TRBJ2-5,CASSPRTVQETQYF,TGTGCCAGCAGCCCACGGACAGTCCAAGAGACCCAGTACTTC
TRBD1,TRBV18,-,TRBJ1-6,CASSGQGENSPLHF,TGTGCCAGCTCGGGACAGGGAGAAAATTCACCCCTCCACTTT
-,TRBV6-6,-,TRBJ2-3,CASIPRTETDTQYF,TGTGCCAGCATCCCCCGGACTGAAACAGATACGCAGTATTTT
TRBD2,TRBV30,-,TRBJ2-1,CAWTQTGLAGWEQFF,TGTGCCTGGACCCAAACGGGGCTAGCGGGATGGGAGCAGTTCTTC
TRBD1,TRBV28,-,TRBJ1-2,CASRPMDRGMSYGYTF,TGTGCCAGCAGACCTATGGACAGGGGTATGTCCTATGGCTACACCTTC
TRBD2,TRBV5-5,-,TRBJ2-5,CASSWSGSHETQYF,TGTGCCAGCAGCTGGAGCGGGAGCCATGAGACCCAGTACTTC
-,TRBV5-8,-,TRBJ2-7,CASSLRGGQIYEQYF,TGTGCCAGCAGCTTGAGAGGAGGTCAAATCTACGAGCAGTACTTC
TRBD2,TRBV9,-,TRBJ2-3,CASSVVPVAGVGTDTQYF,TGTGCCAGCAGCGTAGTGCCTGTGGCGGGAGTTGGGACAGATACGCAGTATTTT
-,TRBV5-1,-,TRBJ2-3,CASSLAGRSTDTQYF,TGCGCCAGCAGCTTGGCAGGGAGGAGCACAGATACGCAGTATTTT
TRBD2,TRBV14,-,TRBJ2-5,CASSPGLAGDTPYQETQYF,TGTGCCAGCAGCCCCGGACTAGCGGGAGACACCCCGTACCAAGAGACCCAGTACTTC